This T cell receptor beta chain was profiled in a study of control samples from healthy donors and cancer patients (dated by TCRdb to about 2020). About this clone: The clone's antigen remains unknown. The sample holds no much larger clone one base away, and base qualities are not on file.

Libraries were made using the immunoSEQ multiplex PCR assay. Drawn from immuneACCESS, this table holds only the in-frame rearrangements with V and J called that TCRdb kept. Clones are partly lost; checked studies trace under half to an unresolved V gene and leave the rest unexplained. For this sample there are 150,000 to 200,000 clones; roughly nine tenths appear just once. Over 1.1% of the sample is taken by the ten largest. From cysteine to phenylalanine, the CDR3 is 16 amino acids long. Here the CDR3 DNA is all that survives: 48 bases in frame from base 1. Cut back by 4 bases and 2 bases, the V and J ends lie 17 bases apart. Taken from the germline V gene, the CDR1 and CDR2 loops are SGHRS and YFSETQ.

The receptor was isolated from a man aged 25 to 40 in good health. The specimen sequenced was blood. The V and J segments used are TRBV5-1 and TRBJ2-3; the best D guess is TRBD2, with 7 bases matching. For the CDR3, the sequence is CASSPRGGLSTDTQYF. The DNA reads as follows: TGCGCCAGCAGCCCTAGGGGGGGCCTCTCCACAGATACGCAGTATTTT. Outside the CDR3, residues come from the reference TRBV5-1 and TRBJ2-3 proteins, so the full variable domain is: KAGVTQTPRYLIKTRGQQVTLSCSPISGHRSVSWYQQTPGQGLQFLFEYFSETQRNKGNFPGRFSGRQFSNSRSEMNVSTLELGDSALYLCASSPRGGLSTDTQYFGPGTRLTVL.